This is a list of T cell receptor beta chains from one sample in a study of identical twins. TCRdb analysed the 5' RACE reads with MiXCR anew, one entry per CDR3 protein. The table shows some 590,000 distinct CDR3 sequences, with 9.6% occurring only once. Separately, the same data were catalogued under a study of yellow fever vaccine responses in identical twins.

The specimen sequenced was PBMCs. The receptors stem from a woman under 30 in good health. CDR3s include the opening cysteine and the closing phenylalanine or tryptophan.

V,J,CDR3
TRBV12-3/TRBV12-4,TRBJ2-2,CASSFTGGELFF
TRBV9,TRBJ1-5,CASSVAEGNQPQHF
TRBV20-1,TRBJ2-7,CSARALTSYEQYF
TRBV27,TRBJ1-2,CASSPPGQGLYGYTF
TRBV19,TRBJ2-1,CASAAGTNNNEQFF
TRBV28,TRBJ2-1,CASSDLAGGGEQFF
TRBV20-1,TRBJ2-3,CSARVPGTDTQYF
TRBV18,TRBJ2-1,CASSPPNLAGGQNEQFF
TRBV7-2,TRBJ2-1,CASSLAPGLAGGPYNEQFF
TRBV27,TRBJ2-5,CASSLTGTYQETQYF
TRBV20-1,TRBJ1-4,CSATRGTANEKLFF
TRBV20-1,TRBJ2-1,CSARNSGSSYNEQFF
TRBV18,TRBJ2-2,CASSPLVRQGNTGELFF
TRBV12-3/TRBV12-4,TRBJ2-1,CASSWGVWNEQFF
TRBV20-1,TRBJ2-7,CSARGQGYEQYF
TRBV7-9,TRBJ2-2,CASSFRGGPGELFF
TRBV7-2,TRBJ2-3,CASSWVSGASTDTQYF
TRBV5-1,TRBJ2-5,CASSLQLWETQYF
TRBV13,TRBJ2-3,CASSVSTGSTDTQYF
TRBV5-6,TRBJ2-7,CASSLAGEAGIYEQYF
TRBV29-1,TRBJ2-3,CSGGGGGDTDTQYF
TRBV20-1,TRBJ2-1,CSARGTATNEQFF